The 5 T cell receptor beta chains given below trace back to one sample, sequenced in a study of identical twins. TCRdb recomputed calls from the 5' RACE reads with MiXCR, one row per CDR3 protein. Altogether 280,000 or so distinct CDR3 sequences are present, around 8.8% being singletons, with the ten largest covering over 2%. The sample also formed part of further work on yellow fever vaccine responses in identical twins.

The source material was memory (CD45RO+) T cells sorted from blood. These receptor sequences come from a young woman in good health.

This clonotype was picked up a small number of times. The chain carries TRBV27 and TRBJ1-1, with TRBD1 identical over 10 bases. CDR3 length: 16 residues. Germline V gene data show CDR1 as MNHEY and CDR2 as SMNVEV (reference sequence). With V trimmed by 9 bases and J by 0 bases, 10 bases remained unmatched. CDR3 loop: CASVHGTGDMNTEAFF. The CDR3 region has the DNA TGTGCCAGTGTCCACGGGACAGGGGATATGAACACTGAAGCTTTCTTT.

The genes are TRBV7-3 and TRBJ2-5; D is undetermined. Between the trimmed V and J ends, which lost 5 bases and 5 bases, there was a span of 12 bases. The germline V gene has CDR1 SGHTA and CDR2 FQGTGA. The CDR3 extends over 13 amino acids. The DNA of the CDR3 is TGTGCCAGCAGCCTCGAGAGGAGCGAGACCCAGTACTTC. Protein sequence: CASSLERSETQYF.

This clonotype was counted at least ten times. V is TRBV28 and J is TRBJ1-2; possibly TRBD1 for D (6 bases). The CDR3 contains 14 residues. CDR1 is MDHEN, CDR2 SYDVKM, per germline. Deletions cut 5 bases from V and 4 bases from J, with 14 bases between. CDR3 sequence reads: CASSLPQGTYGYTF. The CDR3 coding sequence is TGTGCCAGCAGTCTCCCTCAGGGGACCTATGGCTACACCTTC.

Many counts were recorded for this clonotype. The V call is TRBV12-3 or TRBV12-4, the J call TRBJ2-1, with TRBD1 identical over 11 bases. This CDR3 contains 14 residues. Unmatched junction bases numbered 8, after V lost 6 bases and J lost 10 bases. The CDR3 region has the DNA TGTGCCAGCAGCCTGATGGGACAGGGGGAGGAGCAGTTCTTC. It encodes CASSLMGQGEEQFF.

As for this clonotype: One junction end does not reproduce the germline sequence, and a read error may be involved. The CDR3 bases are TGTGCCAGTAGTATTGGACTAGCAGCCGGGGAGCTGGTTTTT. Protein: CASSIGLAAGELVF. The chain recombines TRBV19 with TRBJ2-2; 8 bases are shared with TRBD2. The CDR3 contains 14 residues. Per the germline V gene, CDR1 is LNHDA and CDR2 is SQIVND (reference sequence).